Below are 21 T cell receptor beta chains sequenced from a single sample in a study of blood T cell repertoires in COVID-19 (dated by TCRdb to the early 2020s). Library construction relied on the immunoSEQ multiplex PCR assay. The source is immuneACCESS, and TCRdb retained only in-frame sequences with V and J called. Part of the clones is not carried over; for the studies checked, unresolved V genes explain less than half of this, and the remainder is unexplained. This sample comprises some 56,000 clones, around 86% of them detected only once. The top ten constitute roughly 24% of the sample. The sequenced sample consisted of peripheral blood. Receptors were obtained from a woman aged 80 or over with acute or convalescent COVID-19.

This clone showed up just a few times. V and J are TRBV9 and TRBJ1-2; possibly TRBD1 for D (6 bases). V was cut by 4 bases and J by 4 bases, with 14 bases left in between. The V gene's germline CDR1 is SGDLS and CDR2 YYNGEE. CDR3 size: 14 residues. CDR3 region: CASSSPGTTYGYTF. The DNA for the CDR3 is TGTGCCAGCAGCTCCCCCGGGACAACCTATGGCTACACCTTC.

This clone appeared once. The CDR3 DNA reads TGCGCCAGCAGCTTCAACGGAGCTAGCACAGATACGCAGTATTTT. It specifies CASSFNGASTDTQYF. The chain links TRBV5-1 to TRBJ2-3; unclear D gene. Germline CDR1 and CDR2: SGHRS and YFSETQ. The CDR3 has 15 residues. Trimming pared 2 bases from V and 0 bases from J, leaving 10 bases between.

The chain employs TRBV23-1 and TRBJ1-4; D unclear. TRBV23-1 is annotated as an ORF whose role is uncertain. The CDR3 has 12 amino acids. The V and J ends lost 10 bases and 7 bases respectively, with 13 bases between them. The CDR3 region has the DNA TGCGCCACTATGAGGAACACTGAAAAACTGTTTTTT. As protein: CATMRNTEKLFF.

The V gene is TRBV7-3, the J gene TRBJ2-7, with 8 bases identical to TRBD1. Germline CDR1 SGHTA, CDR2 FQGTGA. Trimming took 5 bases from V and 1 from J; bases not matched to a gene: 7. The length of the CDR3 is 15 residues. Here the CDR3 reads CASSLRGLGSYEQYF. As DNA, the CDR3 is TGTGCCAGCAGCCTCAGGGGGCTGGGGTCCTACGAGCAGTACTTC.

The rearrangement joins TRBV27 to TRBJ2-3; TRBD2 might be the D (6 bases). Trimming shortened V by 6 bases and J by 2 bases, and 12 bases separated the two germline ends. This CDR3 is built from 14 residues. The V gene's germline CDR1 is MNHEY and CDR2 SMNVEV (reference sequence). DNA for the CDR3: TGTGCCAGCAGGGTCCGGGGGACCACAGATACGCAGTATTTT. Amino acid sequence: CASRVRGTTDTQYF.

With respect to this clone: Additional DNA sequences in this sample encode the identical CDR3. V gene TRBV4-1 combines with J gene TRBJ2-5, with 16 bases that match TRBD2. The V segment lost 1 base and the J segment 2 bases; nucleotides outside the gene matches: 1. This CDR3 comprises 17 residues. Germline-derived CDR1 and CDR2 are MGHRA and YSYEKL. CDR3 nucleotides: TGCGCCAGCAGCCAAGCGGGACTAGCGGGGGGGCAAGAGACCCAGTACTTC. Translated, it gives CASSQAGLAGGQETQYF.

The rearrangement uses TRBV7-9 and TRBJ2-3; no reliable D call. The CDR3 runs 15 residues. Germline V gene data show CDR1 as SEHNR and CDR2 as FQNEAQ (reference sequence). V was cut by 0 bases and J by 2 bases, with 9 bases left in between. The CDR3 bases are TGTGCCAGCAGCTTAGCGCTGGCTGACACAGATACGCAGTATTTT. Protein: CASSLALADTDTQYF.

The chain has TRBV30 and TRBJ1-1; D not resolved. With 2 bases removed from V and 2 bases from J, the gap between germline ends came to 9 bases. The CDR3 loop spans 13 amino acids. Germline CDR1 and CDR2: GTSNPN and SVGIG (reference sequence). Written as DNA, the CDR3 is TGTGCCTGGAGTAAGACACCCAACACTGAAGCTTTCTTT. It encodes CAWSKTPNTEAFF.

In this sample, this clone turned up a few times. V is TRBV5-1 and J is TRBJ1-5, with 11 bases that match TRBD1. The CDR3 is 19 amino acids. Germline V gene sequence: CDR1 SGHRS, CDR2 YFSETQ. The V segment lost 3 bases and the J segment 2 bases; nucleotides outside the gene matches: 13. The CDR3 DNA sequence: TGCGCCAGCAGCTCACACCGGGACAGGGGGACGAATTGCAATCAGCCCCAGCATTTT. This sequence encodes CASSSHRDRGTNCNQPQHF.

J is TRBJ2-4 and V is TRBV6-1; 8 bases agree with TRBD2. The CDR3 totals 13 residues. CDR1 MNHNS and CDR2 SASEGT come from the germline V gene. Losses at the gene ends were 2 bases for V and 9 bases for J; bases not matched to a gene: 3. CDR3 in DNA: TGTGCCAGCAGTGAAACCGGGGGGGGCATTCAGTACTTC. The encoded protein is CASSETGGGIQYF.

V and J are TRBV3-1 (or the pseudogene TRBV3-2) and TRBJ1-2, with D perhaps matching TRBD1 (5 bases). V was pared by 0 bases and J by 4 bases, with 18 bases between. CDR3 length equals 17 residues. From germline, CDR1 is LGHDT and CDR2 YNNKEL (reference sequence). CDR3 region: CASSQDGGVRRGYGYTF. CDR3 bases: TGTGCCAGCAGCCAAGATGGTGGGGTACGAAGGGGCTATGGCTACACCTTC.

The sample holds a few counts of this clone. The chain is built from TRBV6-1 and TRBJ2-7; weak D call: TRBD1 (6 bases). The germline gives CDR1 MNHNS, CDR2 SASEGT. The CDR3 consists of 16 residues. Trimming stripped 4 bases from V and 6 bases from J, with 22 bases between. Here the CDR3 reads CASSVPQGWGSGEQYF. The CDR3 DNA reads as TGTGCCAGCAGTGTACCCCAGGGGTGGGGCTCGGGCGAGCAGTACTTC.

The chain uses TRBV5-1 and TRBJ1-1, with 8 bases matching TRBD1. The J segment lost 3 bases and the V segment lost 0 bases, leaving 1 base of the junction unmatched. Germline-derived CDR1 and CDR2 are SGHRS and YFSETQ. The CDR3 spans 14 residues. This chain's CDR3 is CASSLDRGDTEAFF. The CDR3 bases are TGCGCCAGCAGCTTGGACAGGGGGGACACTGAAGCTTTCTTT.

J is TRBJ1-4 and V is TRBV3-1 (or the pseudogene TRBV3-2); D is ambiguous. Germline CDR1 reads LGHDT; CDR2 reads YNNKEL (reference sequence). V was cut by 5 bases and J by 3 bases, with 16 bases left in between. The CDR3 spans 16 residues. CDR3 amino acids: CASSSKPGSSNEKLFF. The CDR3 coding sequence is TGTGCCAGCAGCTCTAAGCCCGGGTCTTCTAATGAAAAACTGTTTTTT.

The chain recombines TRBV27 with TRBJ1-5, with unresolved D. Trimming shortened V by 4 bases and J by 7 bases, and 14 bases separated the two germline ends. The CDR3 contains 14 residues. CDR1 is MNHEY, CDR2 SMNVEV, per germline (reference sequence). The CDR3 sequence: CASSSREMRQPQHF. In DNA form, the CDR3 reads TGTGCCAGCAGTTCCCGGGAGATGAGACAGCCCCAGCATTTT.

V and J are TRBV3-1 (or the pseudogene TRBV3-2) and TRBJ2-1; perhaps TRBD1 as D (6 bases). Germline CDR1 is LGHDT and CDR2 is YNNKEL (reference sequence). This CDR3 comprises 13 residues. The germline V and J ends were trimmed by 0 bases and 9 bases, with 9 bases remaining between them. CDR3 sequence reads: CASSQEQGGEQFF. The CDR3 nucleotides are TGTGCCAGCAGCCAAGAACAGGGCGGTGAGCAGTTCTTC.

Worth noting for this clone: The junction does not match germline at one end; this may be a read error. The rearrangement joins TRBV2 to TRBJ2-7, with D perhaps matching TRBD2 (6 bases). Germline V gives CDR1 SNHLY, CDR2 FYNNEI. The CDR3 is made up of 13 amino acids. This CDR3 reads CASTPGRFYEQYF. The CDR3 DNA reads as TGTGCGAGCACCCCGGGGAGGTTTTACGAGCAGTACTTC.

V gene TRBV19 combines with J gene TRBJ1-1, with D tentatively TRBD1 (6 bases). CDR3 size: 14 residues. The germline V gene encodes CDR1 LNHDA and CDR2 SQIVND (reference sequence). V was cut by 6 bases and J by 6 bases, with 17 bases left in between. The CDR3 here is CASSHQQGLAEAFF. The CDR3 DNA sequence: TGTGCCAGTAGCCACCAACAGGGCTTGGCTGAAGCTTTCTTT.

The chain carries TRBV7-8 and TRBJ2-1; 12 positions agree with TRBD1. The junction had 9 bases not matched to a gene; V was cut back by 6 bases and J by 6 bases. CDR1 is SGHVS, CDR2 FQNEAQ, per germline. The CDR3 length is 16 residues. The CDR3 here is CASSPPGQGASNEQFF. In DNA form, the CDR3 reads TGTGCCAGCAGTCCTCCGGGACAGGGGGCGTCCAATGAGCAGTTCTTC.

This chain uses TRBV6-2 or TRBV6-3 with TRBJ2-1; D remains unclear. From germline, CDR1 is MNHEY and CDR2 SVGEGT. The CDR3 loop spans 10 amino acids. Trimming took off 2 bases at V and 12 bases at J, with 5 bases between the two ends. The CDR3 here is CASSYPRQFF. DNA for the CDR3: TGTGCCAGCAGTTACCCCCGGCAGTTCTTC.

V usage is TRBV19 and J usage is TRBJ2-1; 13 bases are a match to TRBD2. The CDR3 totals 15 residues. CDR1 is LNHDA, CDR2 SQIVND, per germline (reference sequence). Germline trimming cut 5 bases from V and 8 bases from J; bases unmatched to any gene: 6. The CDR3 sequence: CASSGGTSGIYEQFF. CDR3 sequence (DNA): TGTGCCAGTAGTGGCGGGACTAGCGGGATCTATGAGCAGTTCTTC. Complete variable domain (other parts from reference TRBV19 and TRBJ2-1): DGGITQSPKYLFRKEGQNVTLSCEQNLNHDAMYWYRQDPGQGLRLIYYSQIVNDFQKGDIAEGYSVSREKKESFPLTVTSAQKNPTAFYLCASSGGTSGIYEQFFGPGTRLTVL.